The 25 T cell receptor beta chains listed next were all sequenced from one sample in a study of response to subunit inactivated influenza vaccine. TCRdb called the RT-PCR reads again in MiXCR, with one record for every CDR3 protein. The table shows about 190,000 distinct CDR3 sequences, with approximately 14% occurring only once. This sample comprised CD8+ T cells sorted from PBMCs, obtained about 5 days after vaccination. The receptors here all came from a man in his fifties who received an inactivated influenza vaccine.

V is TRBV20-1 and J is TRBJ2-7, with unresolved D. V shed 0 bases and J shed 2 bases, with 14 bases lying between them. Germline-derived CDR1 and CDR2 are DFQATT and SNEGSKA (reference sequence). The CDR3 is 15 residues long. DNA for the CDR3: TGCAGTGCTAGAGATCTTCGCGGCTTACCCTACGAGCAGTACTTC. This gives the protein CSARDLRGLPYEQYF.

A few counts support this clonotype. V is TRBV15 and J is TRBJ1-2; D gene unclear. Per the germline V gene, CDR1 is LNHNV and CDR2 is YYDKDF (reference sequence). Trimming stripped 4 bases from V and 8 bases from J, with 11 bases between. CDR3 length equals 12 residues. CDR3 DNA sequence: TGTGCCACCAGCACCCGGCGGGGAGGCTACACCTTC. Its protein is CATSTRRGGYTF.

The V call is TRBV11-2, the J call TRBJ2-2; 8 bases are a match to TRBD2. The CDR3 consists of 18 residues. Germline assignment: CDR1 SGHAT and CDR2 FQNNGV. V shed 1 base, J shed 6 bases, and the junction held 13 bases outside the gene matches. The CDR3 DNA follows: TGTGCCAGCAGCTTAGTAATACTGACTGCAGCGGGGGCCGGGGAGCTGTTTTTT. This encodes CASSLVILTAAGAGELFF.

The chain employs TRBV2 and TRBJ2-7; TRBD2 might be the D (6 bases). Between the trimmed V and J ends, which lost 4 bases and 4 bases, there was a span of 11 bases. Germline V lookup: CDR1 SNHLY, CDR2 FYNNEI. The CDR3 runs to 13 residues. This chain's CDR3 is CASSVIGSYEQYF. CDR3 nucleotides: TGTGCCAGCAGTGTCATCGGGAGTTACGAGCAGTACTTC.

The chain carries TRBV11-2 and TRBJ2-7; D is possibly TRBD2 (6 bases). Germline V lookup: CDR1 SGHAT, CDR2 FQNNGV. Trimming removed 3 bases from V and 3 bases from J, with 18 bases in between. This CDR3 contains 16 residues. The CDR3 bases are TGTGCCAGCAGCTTTTACGGGGGAACCGACTACTACGAGCAGTACTTC. This translates into CASSFYGGTDYYEQYF.

The CDR3 is CATSEPGTSEYNEQFF. The CDR3 bases are TGTGCCACCAGTGAACCCGGGACTAGCGAGTACAATGAGCAGTTCTTC. The V and J genes are TRBV24-1 and TRBJ2-1, with 10 bases fitting TRBD2. This CDR3 is 16 amino acids long. V lost 4 bases to trimming and J lost 4 bases; unmatched junction nucleotides: 6. Per the germline V gene, CDR1 is KGHDR and CDR2 is SFDVKD.

This clonotype appeared a few times. The J gene is TRBJ2-5, the V gene TRBV18; the D is unclear. This CDR3 has 14 amino acids. CDR1 and CDR2 from the germline V gene are KGHSH and LQKENI. Trimming took 4 bases from V and 0 from J, leaving 9 bases between them. The CDR3 nucleotides are TGTGCCAGCTCACGATCCACGAACCAAGAGACCCAGTACTTC. Protein sequence: CASSRSTNQETQYF. Full variable domain (missing parts from reference TRBV18 and TRBJ2-5): NAGVMQNPRHLVRRRGQEARLRCSPMKGHSHVYWYRQLPEEGLKFMVYLQKENIIDESGMPKERFSAEFPKEGPSILRIQQVVRGDSAAYFCASSRSTNQETQYFGPGTRLLVL.

The V gene is TRBV21-1, the J gene TRBJ2-7; TRBD2, the D gene given by the table, was not confirmed from the DNA. TRBV21-1 is a pseudogene segment. The CDR3 runs to 13 residues. DNA for the CDR3: TGTGCCAGCAGCAAATTCCATGAGGGCGAGCAGTACTTC. Translated, it gives CASSKFHEGEQYF.

The chain is built from TRBV12-3 or TRBV12-4 and TRBJ2-5; D possibly corresponds to TRBD2 (5 bases). V dropped 2 bases and J dropped 5 bases, with 15 bases sitting between them. The CDR3 spans 15 residues. The CDR3 sequence is CASSLQHLGGETQYF. The CDR3 DNA reads TGTGCCAGCAGTTTACAACACCTTGGCGGGGAGACCCAGTACTTC.

There are a few counts of this clonotype. The rearrangement joins TRBV3-1 to TRBJ2-5; TRBD1 is a possible D gene (6 bases). The germline V and J ends were trimmed by 3 bases and 0 bases, with 11 bases remaining between them. The CDR3 length is 15 residues. Germline V gene sequence: CDR1 LGHDT, CDR2 YNNKEL (reference sequence). CDR3 loop: CASSQFPGDQETQYF. In nucleotides, the CDR3 is TGTGCCAGCAGCCAGTTTCCAGGGGACCAAGAGACCCAGTACTTC.

This clonotype has ten or more counts. The genes are TRBV6-1 and TRBJ2-1; 7 bases map to TRBD2. The CDR3 totals 14 residues. Germline CDR1 MNHNS, CDR2 SASEGT. The J segment lost 4 bases and the V segment lost 5 bases, leaving 5 bases of the junction unmatched. This CDR3 reads CASSTGLLYNEQFF. The CDR3 nucleotides read TGTGCCAGCAGTACGGGACTACTGTACAATGAGCAGTTCTTC.

The rearrangement links TRBV5-6 to TRBJ2-1; D is ambiguous. The CDR3 totals 13 residues. V lost 2 bases, J lost 3 bases, and 6 bases lay in between. The germline V gene encodes CDR1 SGHDT and CDR2 YYEEEE. This chain's CDR3 is CASSLGDYNEQFF. In DNA form, the CDR3 reads TGTGCCAGCAGCTTAGGTGACTACAATGAGCAGTTCTTC. The full variable domain, in which reference TRBV5-6 and TRBJ2-1 provide the parts outside the CDR3, is DAGVTQSPTHLIKTRGQQVTLRCSPKSGHDTVSWYQQALGQGPQFIFQYYEEEERQRGNFPDRFSGHQFPNYSSELNVNALLLGDSALYLCASSLGDYNEQFFGPGTRLTVL.

This clonotype has only a few counts. This chain joins TRBV7-2 and TRBJ2-7; tentative D call: TRBD2 (6 bases). Trimming shortened V by 6 bases and J by 2 bases, and 20 bases separated the two germline ends. CDR1 is SGHTA, CDR2 FQGNSA, per germline. The CDR3 has 16 residues. This CDR3 is CASSLSGWGRPYEQYF. The CDR3, as DNA: TGTGCCAGCAGTCTTAGCGGATGGGGCAGACCCTACGAGCAGTACTTC.

This clonotype appeared many times. The chain recombines TRBV19 with TRBJ2-1; 10 bases match TRBD2. J gave up 4 bases and V 10 bases, and 7 bases lay outside the gene matches. The CDR3 totals 14 residues. Germline V lookup: CDR1 LNHDA, CDR2 SQIVND (reference sequence). The CDR3 spells CAISAGGPYNEQFF. The CDR3 DNA sequence: TGTGCCATCTCAGCGGGAGGGCCTTACAATGAGCAGTTCTTC.

This clonotype was counted a single time. The V gene is TRBV28, the J gene TRBJ2-3, with TRBD2 matching over 9 bases. The germline gives CDR1 MDHEN, CDR2 SYDVKM. V was pared by 6 bases and J by 3 bases, with 4 bases of the junction left unmatched. CDR3 length equals 14 residues. The DNA of the CDR3 is TGTGCCAGCAGGTCGGGACTAGCTACAGATACGCAGTATTTT. Amino acid sequence: CASRSGLATDTQYF.

The CDR3 region has the DNA TGTGCCAGCAGTCTCGGATCCCTGTACCAAGAGACCCAGTACTTC. Its translation is CASSLGSLYQETQYF. This chain connects TRBV28 to TRBJ2-5; D unclear. Germline V gene lookup returns CDR1 MDHEN and CDR2 SYDVKM. The V end was cut by 5 bases, the J end by 0 bases, with 13 bases between. The CDR3 covers 15 residues.

Only a few counts were recorded for this clonotype. V and J are TRBV7-8 and TRBJ2-7; D is ambiguous. This CDR3 spans 13 amino acids. The V end lost 3 bases, the J end lost 7 bases, and 13 bases lay between the germline ends. From germline, CDR1 is SGHVS and CDR2 FQNEAQ. The CDR3 reads CASSFGRLFEQYF. The CDR3 DNA is TGTGCCAGCAGCTTCGGCAGACTGTTTGAGCAGTACTTC.

The rearrangement links TRBV29-1 to TRBJ2-5; D perhaps matches TRBD1 (5 bases). Trimming stripped 2 bases from V and 1 base from J, with 8 bases between. CDR1 and CDR2 from the germline V gene are SQVTM and ANQGSEA. This CDR3 is 13 amino acids long. The CDR3 sequence is CSVENRLQETQYF. CDR3 nucleotides: TGCAGCGTTGAAAACAGGCTCCAAGAGACCCAGTACTTC.

J is TRBJ2-7 and V is TRBV6-2 or TRBV6-3; 9 bases map to TRBD1. Germline CDR1 MNHEY, CDR2 SVGEGT. This CDR3 region has 16 residues. Trimming took 2 bases from V and 5 from J; bases not matched to a gene: 10. The CDR3 is CASSYAPGQGSNEQYF. In DNA form, the CDR3 reads TGTGCCAGCAGTTACGCGCCAGGACAGGGGTCGAACGAGCAGTACTTC.

This clonotype was counted at least ten times. The chain carries TRBV25-1 and TRBJ2-5, with 7 bases aligning to TRBD1. V dropped 3 bases and J dropped 4; count of bases not matched to a gene: 8. Germline CDR1 reads MGHDK; CDR2 reads SYGVNS. The CDR3 spans 15 residues. CDR3: CASSDSRQGSETQYF. The CDR3 bases are TGTGCCAGCAGTGATTCACGACAGGGCTCAGAGACCCAGTACTTC.

The table lists this clonotype with many counts. The rearrangement joins TRBV20-1 to TRBJ2-1, with D possibly matching TRBD1 (5 bases). The CDR3 is 15 amino acids. Germline V gene lookup returns CDR1 DFQATT and CDR2 SNEGSKA (reference sequence). V was pared by 6 bases and J by 4 bases, with 19 bases between. This CDR3 reads CSARDLGVDYNEQFF. The CDR3 DNA reads as TGCAGTGCCCGCGATTTAGGGGTAGATTACAATGAGCAGTTCTTC.

This sequence joins TRBV9 and TRBJ2-1; the match to TRBD2 covers 9 bases. J lost 5 bases, V lost 0 bases, and 3 bases had no gene match. The CDR3 runs to 15 residues. The germline gives CDR1 SGDLS, CDR2 YYNGEE. Here the CDR3 reads CASSVGGTSHNEQFF. The CDR3 DNA reads as TGTGCCAGCAGCGTAGGGGGGACTAGCCACAATGAGCAGTTCTTC.

This clonotype was found many times. This sequence joins TRBV12-3 or TRBV12-4 and TRBJ2-7, with 9 positions matching TRBD2. This CDR3 contains 12 residues. The junction had 1 base not matched to a gene; V was cut back by 8 bases and J by 2 bases. The CDR3 sequence: CASGTSPYEQYF. CDR3 coding DNA: TGTGCCAGCGGGACTAGCCCCTACGAGCAGTACTTC.

The chain uses TRBV5-1 and TRBJ2-2; D is possibly TRBD1 (6 bases). V dropped 7 bases and J dropped 0 bases, with 10 bases sitting between them. The CDR3 length is 14 residues. Per the germline V gene, CDR1 is SGHRS and CDR2 is YFSETQ. The CDR3: CASQGTSNTGELFF. CDR3 nucleotide sequence: TGCGCCAGCCAGGGGACATCGAACACCGGGGAGCTGTTTTTT.

In its sample, this clonotype was seen a few times. The V gene is TRBV5-1, the J gene TRBJ2-7; TRBD1 might be the D (6 bases). V lost 0 bases and J 5 bases, leaving 15 bases between the germline ends. The CDR3 contains 15 residues. Germline CDR1 and CDR2: SGHRS and YFSETQ. The CDR3 spells CASSLGQGLLHEQYF. The DNA for the CDR3 is TGCGCCAGCAGCTTGGGTCAGGGGCTCCTCCACGAGCAGTACTTC. Looking up the rest from reference TRBV5-1 and TRBJ2-7 gives the full variable domain: KAGVTQTPRYLIKTRGQQVTLSCSPISGHRSVSWYQQTPGQGLQFLFEYFSETQRNKGNFPGRFSGRQFSNSRSEMNVSTLELGDSALYLCASSLGQGLLHEQYFGPGTRLTVT.